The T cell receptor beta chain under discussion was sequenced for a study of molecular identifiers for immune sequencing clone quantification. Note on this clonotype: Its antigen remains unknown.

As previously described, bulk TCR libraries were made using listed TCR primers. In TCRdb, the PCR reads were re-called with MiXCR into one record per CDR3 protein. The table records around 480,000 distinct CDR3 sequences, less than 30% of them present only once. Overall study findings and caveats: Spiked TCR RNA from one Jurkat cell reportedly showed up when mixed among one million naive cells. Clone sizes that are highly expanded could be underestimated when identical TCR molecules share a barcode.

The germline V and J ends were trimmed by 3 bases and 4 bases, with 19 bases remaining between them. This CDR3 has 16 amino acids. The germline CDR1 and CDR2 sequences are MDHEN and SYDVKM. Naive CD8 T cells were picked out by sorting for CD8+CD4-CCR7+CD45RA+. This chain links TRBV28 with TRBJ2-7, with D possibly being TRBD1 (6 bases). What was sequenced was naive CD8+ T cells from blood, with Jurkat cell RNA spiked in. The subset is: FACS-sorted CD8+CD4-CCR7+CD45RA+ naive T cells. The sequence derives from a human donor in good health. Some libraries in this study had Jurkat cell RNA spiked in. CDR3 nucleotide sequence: TGTGCCAGCAGTTTCCCACAGGGTTCCGCTTGGTACGAGCAGTACTTC. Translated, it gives CASSFPQGSAWYEQYF.